Listed below are T cell receptor beta chains from one sample, sequenced in a study of T cells after somatic rescue of genetic block. Some clones are missing from TCRdb's copy, which holds only in-frame ones; the method was immunoSEQ multiplex PCR. The sample shows 88,000 or so clones, around 90% of them seen only once. Material for sequencing was peripheral blood mononuclear cells (PBMCs). The receptors originated from a woman younger than 30. The CDR3 runs from the conserved cysteine through the conserved F or W. D genes are given only for firm matches. The size of a clone is reported for some rows only, either as once, few or many, or as a class for expanded clones.

v_call	clone_size	j_call	d_call	cdr3_nt	cdr3_aa
TRBV9	NA	TRBJ2-2	NA	TGTGCCAGCAGCGTAACTGGTTCCTTAGCCGGGGAGCTGTTTTTT	CASSVTGSLAGELFF
TRBV30	NA	TRBJ2-7	NA	TGTGCCTGGAGTGCCTCCTACGAGCAGTACTTC	CAWSASYEQYF
TRBV27	NA	TRBJ1-4	TRBD1	TGTGCCAGCAGTCTTCTCCGGGACAGGGGAGAAAAACTGTTTTTT	CASSLLRDRGEKLFF
TRBV6-4	NA	TRBJ2-7	TRBD1	TGTGCCAGCAGTGGCCCGACAGGGATGCCCCTGGACGAGCAGTACTTC	CASSGPTGMPLDEQYF
TRBV11-2	NA	TRBJ2-1	TRBD2	TGTGCCAGCAGCCCTCCCGGACTAGCGGCCCCCTTTCAGCAGTTCTTC	CASSPPGLAAPFQQFF
TRBV2	NA	TRBJ2-7	TRBD2	TGTGCCAGCAGTGAAGCGCGGATAGCGGGATACGAGCAGTACTTC	CASSEARIAGYEQYF
TRBV27	NA	TRBJ2-2	NA	TGTGCCAGCAGCTTGTCCGGGGAGCTGTTTTTT	CASSLSGELFF
TRBV5-1	NA	TRBJ2-2	NA	TGCGCCAGCAGCTTAGACCCCACCGGGGAGCTGTTTTTT	CASSLDPTGELFF
TRBV12-2	few	TRBJ1-2	NA	TGTGCAAGTCGCTTAGTGATGGGGGATGGCTACACCTTC	CASRLVMGDGYTF
TRBV18	NA	TRBJ2-3	NA	TGTGCCAGCTCACTCGACGACGTCAGGTCGGATACGCAGTATTTT	CASSLDDVRSDTQYF
TRBV25-1	once	TRBJ2-2	TRBD2	TGTGCCACCACCCAAGGGGCGGGAGGGCCTACGGGCACCGGGGAGCTGTTTTTT	CATTQGAGGPTGTGELFF
TRBV28	NA	TRBJ2-5	NA	TGTGCCAGCAGGGAGGGGCGACGGGAGACCCAGTACTTC	CASREGRRETQYF
TRBV6-1	few	TRBJ2-1	NA	TGTGCCAGCAGTGTCGACAGTAGCTCCTACAATGAGCAGTTCTTC	CASSVDSSSYNEQFF
TRBV6-1	NA	TRBJ1-2	TRBD1	TGTGCCAGCAATAGGGACAGGGTAGTAAAGGACTTC	CASNRDRVVKDF
TRBV4-2	NA	TRBJ1-1	NA	TGTGCCAGCAGCCAAGACCTCGGCAGCGTGGGAGCTTTCTTT	CASSQDLGSVGAFF
TRBV27	NA	TRBJ1-1	NA	TGTGCCAGCGGGTTGGGACCTAACACTGAAGCTTTCTTT	CASGLGPNTEAFF
TRBV28	NA	TRBJ2-1	TRBD2	TGTGCCAGCAGAATAGCGGGAGGGCCGGGTGAGCAGTTCTTC	CASRIAGGPGEQFF
TRBV7-9	NA	TRBJ1-1	NA	TGTGCCAGCAGCTCGGCTCTAATGTTTGAAGCTTTCTTT	CASSSALMFEAFF
TRBV2	many	TRBJ2-3	TRBD1	TGTGCCAGCAGTGACAGGGGGAAGTTTAGAGATACGCAGTATTTT	CASSDRGKFRDTQYF
TRBV7-9	NA	TRBJ1-1	TRBD1	TGTGCCAGCAGCTTAGCCCGGACAGGGAACACTGAAGCTTTCTTT	CASSLARTGNTEAFF
TRBV6-5	NA	TRBJ1-2	NA	TGTGCCAGCAGTTACTCGGGGGGCGCGGGCATTCGCGGCTACACCTTC	CASSYSGGAGIRGYTF
TRBV9	NA	TRBJ2-1	NA	TGTGCCAGCAGTCCTCTTCCGGGCCTTAGCTCCTACAATGAGCAGTTCTTC	CASSPLPGLSSYNEQFF
TRBV29-1	NA	TRBJ2-1	NA	TGCAGCGTCGAGACAGTGGATGAGCAGTTCTTC	CSVETVDEQFF
TRBV5-4	NA	TRBJ2-1	TRBD2	TGTGCCAGCAGCTTGGAACTAGCGGGGTACAATGAGCAGTTCTTC	CASSLELAGYNEQFF
TRBV7-9	NA	TRBJ1-2	NA	TGTGCCCTAAAGTCCCCAGATTCTTACGATGACACCTTC	CALKSPDSYDDTF